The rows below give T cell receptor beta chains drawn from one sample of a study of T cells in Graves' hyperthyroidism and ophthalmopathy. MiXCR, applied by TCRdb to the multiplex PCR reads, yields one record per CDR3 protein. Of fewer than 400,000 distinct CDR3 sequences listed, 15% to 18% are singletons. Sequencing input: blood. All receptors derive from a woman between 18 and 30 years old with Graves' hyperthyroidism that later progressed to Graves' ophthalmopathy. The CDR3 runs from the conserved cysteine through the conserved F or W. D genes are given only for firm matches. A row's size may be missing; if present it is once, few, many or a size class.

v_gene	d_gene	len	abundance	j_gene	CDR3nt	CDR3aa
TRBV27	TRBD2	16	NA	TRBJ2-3	TGTGCCAGCAGTCCGGGGACTAGCGGGATCACAGATACGCAGTATTTT	CASSPGTSGITDTQYF
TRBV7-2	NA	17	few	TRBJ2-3	TGTGCCAGCAGCTTAGCCGCCCGGGGGAGTAGCACAGATACGCAGTATTTT	CASSLAARGSSTDTQYF
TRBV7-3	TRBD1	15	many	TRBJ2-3	TGTGCCAGCAGCCAGACAGGGGATCCGGGGGATACGCAGTATTTT	CASSQTGDPGDTQYF
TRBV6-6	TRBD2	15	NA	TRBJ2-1	TGTGCCAGCAGTTACTGGCGGGAGGGCTACAATGAGCAGTTCTTC	CASSYWREGYNEQFF
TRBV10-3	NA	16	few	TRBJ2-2	TGTGCCATCAAGACGACAGGGAGGGGGCGCACCGGGGAGCTGTTTTTT	CAIKTTGRGRTGELFF
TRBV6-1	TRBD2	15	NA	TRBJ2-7	TGTGCCAGCAGCGCCAGGGAGGGAAGTTTCTACGAGCAGTACTTC	CASSAREGSFYEQYF
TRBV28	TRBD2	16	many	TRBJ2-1	TGTGCCAGCAGTTTATTAGGGACTAGCATGGAGATCGAGCAGTTCTTC	CASSLLGTSMEIEQFF
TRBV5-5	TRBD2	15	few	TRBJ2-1	TGTGCCAGCAGCATTAGCGGGAGGGCAGACAATGAGCAGTTCTTC	CASSISGRADNEQFF
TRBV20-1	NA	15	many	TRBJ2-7	TGCAGTGCTAGAGAGTTTACGGGGGCTGCCTACGAGCAGTACTTC	CSAREFTGAAYEQYF
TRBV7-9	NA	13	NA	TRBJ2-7	TGTGCCAGCAGCTTGGGCAGGAGTTGCGAGCAGTACTTC	CASSLGRSCEQYF
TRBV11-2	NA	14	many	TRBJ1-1	TGTGCCAGCAGCGACCCAAGACAGCACACTGAAGCTTTCTTT	CASSDPRQHTEAFF
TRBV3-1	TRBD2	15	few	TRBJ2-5	TGTGCCAGCATAGGTCGGGGCGGGGGCCAAGAGACCCAGTACTTC	CASIGRGGGQETQYF
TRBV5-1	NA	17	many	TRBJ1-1	TGCGCCAGCAGTATATGGGGCCGGCAATCCATGAACACTGAAGCTTTCTTT	CASSIWGRQSMNTEAFF
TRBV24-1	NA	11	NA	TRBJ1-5	TGTGCCACCGGAATGCGTCGGCCCCAGCATTTT	CATGMRRPQHF
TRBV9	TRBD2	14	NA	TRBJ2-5	TGTGCCAGCAGCGTAGGGACTAGCAGGGAGACCCAGTACTTC	CASSVGTSRETQYF
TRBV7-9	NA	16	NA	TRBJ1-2	TGTGCCAGCAGCTCAAGGGTCCATCGGGACAAGACTGGCTACACCTTC	CASSSRVHRDKTGYTF
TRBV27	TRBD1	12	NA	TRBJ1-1	TGTGCCAGCATAACAGGGGCCAATGAAGCTTTCTTT	CASITGANEAFF
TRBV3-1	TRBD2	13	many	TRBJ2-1	TGTGCCAGCAGCCGGCGGGGGTGGGATGAGCAGTTCTTC	CASSRRGWDEQFF
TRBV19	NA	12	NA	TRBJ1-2	TGTGCCACCGGACAAGCGCACTATGGCTACACCTTC	CATGQAHYGYTF
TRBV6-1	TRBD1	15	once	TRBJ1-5	TGTGCCAGCAGGGAGGGACAGGTGAGCAATCAGCCCCAGCATTTT	CASREGQVSNQPQHF
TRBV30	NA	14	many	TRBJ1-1	TGTGCCTGGAGCCCCCGGGGAAGGAACACTGAAGCTTTCTTT	CAWSPRGRNTEAFF
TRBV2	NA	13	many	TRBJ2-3	TGTGCCAGCAACGAGGGGGGCACAGATACGCAGTATTTT	CASNEGGTDTQYF
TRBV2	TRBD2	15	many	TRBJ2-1	TGTGCCAGCAGCGTACAGGACGGGAGGGTCAATGAGCAGTTCTTC	CASSVQDGRVNEQFF